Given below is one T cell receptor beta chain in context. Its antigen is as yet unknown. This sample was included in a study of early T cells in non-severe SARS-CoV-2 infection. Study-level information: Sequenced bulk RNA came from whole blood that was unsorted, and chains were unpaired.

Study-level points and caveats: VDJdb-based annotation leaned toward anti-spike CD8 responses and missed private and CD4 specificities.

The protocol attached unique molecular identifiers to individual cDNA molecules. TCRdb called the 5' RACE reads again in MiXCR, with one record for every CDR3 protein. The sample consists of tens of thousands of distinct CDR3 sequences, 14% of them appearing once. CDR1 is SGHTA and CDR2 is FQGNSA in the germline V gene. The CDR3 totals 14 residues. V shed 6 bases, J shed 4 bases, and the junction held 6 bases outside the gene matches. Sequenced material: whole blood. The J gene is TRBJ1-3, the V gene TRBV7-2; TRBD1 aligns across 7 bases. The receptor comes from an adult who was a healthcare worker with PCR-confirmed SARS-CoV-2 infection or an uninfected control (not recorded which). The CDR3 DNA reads TGTGCCAGCAGACAGGGGATAGTCGGAAACACCATATATTTT. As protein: CASRQGIVGNTIYF. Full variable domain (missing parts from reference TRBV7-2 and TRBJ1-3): GAGVSQSPSNKVTEKGKDVELRCDPISGHTALYWYRQSLGQGLEFLIYFQGNSAPDKSGLPSDRFSAERTGGSVSTLTIQRTQQEDSAVYLCASRQGIVGNTIYFGEGSWLTVV.